The entry below describes one T cell receptor (beta chain). Its antigen is unknown. The CDR3 is made up of 16 amino acids. The V segment lost 3 bases and the J segment 2 bases; nucleotides outside the gene matches: 7. The germline gives CDR1 PRHDT, CDR2 FYEKMQ (reference sequence). TCRdb used MiXCR to reprocess the reads, holding one entry per CDR3 protein. This sample has 310,000 or so distinct CDR3 sequences, with 15% to 20% found just once. The data derive from a study of T cell repertoires in cytomegalovirus infection. Study-wide background: From public TCR beta signatures came an indication of both CMV infection and matching HLA type. The study's findings and limits: It was HLA-C-restricted CMV-specific TCR beta clonotypes that dominated the response ex vivo.

The chain carries TRBV13 and TRBJ2-1; 7 nucleotides match TRBD2. The origin of this receptor is a human donor in good health (CMV status not recorded). Some clones in this sample may be carry-over from other donors' samples. Sequenced material: PBMCs. The CDR3 nucleotides are TGTGCCAGCAGCTTGGGGGGGACGGAAACCTACAATGAGCAGTTCTTC. This codes for CASSLGGTETYNEQFF.